These 7 T cell receptor beta chains were all obtained from the same sample, sequenced in a study of cytomegalovirus exposure and HLA in healthy donors. PCR was performed using 60 Vbeta and 13 Jbeta primers. Profiled with immunoSEQ multiplex PCR; TCRdb holds only in-frame clones, not every one. The table records about 140,000 clones, 60% to 80% of them present only once. The sequenced sample consisted of PBMCs. Receptors were obtained from a female donor in good health and CMV-seronegative.

V usage is TRBV30 and J usage is TRBJ1-5; the match to TRBD1 covers 10 bases. V was pared by 3 bases and J by 6 bases, with 8 bases of the junction left unmatched. Germline V CDR1 and CDR2: GTSNPN, SVGIG (reference sequence). This CDR3 has 15 residues. The CDR3 DNA follows: TGTGCCTGGAGCGGCGGGACAGGGGTAAGTCAGCCCCAGCATTTT. Amino acid sequence: CAWSGGTGVSQPQHF.

This chain joins TRBV27 and TRBJ2-1; D is unclear. The germline V and J ends were trimmed by 3 bases and 6 bases, with 6 bases remaining between them. CDR1 and CDR2 from the germline V gene are MNHEY and SMNVEV (reference sequence). This CDR3 spans 12 amino acids. For the CDR3, the DNA is TGTGCCAGCAGTTTTTCCGGCAATGAGCAGTTCTTC. Protein product: CASSFSGNEQFF.

This clone showed up just a few times. The chain links TRBV11-2 to TRBJ2-6; 7 bases fit TRBD2. V was pared by 5 bases and J by 0 bases, with 4 bases of the junction left unmatched. This CDR3 is 16 amino acids long. Germline CDR1 and CDR2: SGHAT and FQNNGV. CDR3 in DNA: TGTGCCAGCAGCATCGGGGGGACCTCTGGGGCCAACGTCCTGACTTTC. Amino acid sequence: CASSIGGTSGANVLTF. Looking up the rest from reference TRBV11-2 and TRBJ2-6 gives the full variable domain: EAGVAQSPRYKIIEKRQSVAFWCNPISGHATLYWYQQILGQGPKLLIQFQNNGVVDDSQLPKDRFSAERLKGVDSTLKIQPAKLEDSAVYLCASSIGGTSGANVLTFGAGSRLTVL.

The chain is built from TRBV6-5 and TRBJ2-2; D not resolved. Trimming took off 1 base at V and 4 bases at J, with 4 bases between the two ends. Germline CDR1 and CDR2: MNHEY and SVGAGI. This CDR3 spans 13 amino acids. The CDR3 region is CASSYYITGELFF. CDR3 coding DNA: TGTGCCAGCAGTTACTATATCACCGGGGAGCTGTTTTTT.

This clone was found once. The gene calls are TRBV29-1 and TRBJ1-2; a possible D gene is TRBD1 (6 bases). CDR1 SQVTM and CDR2 ANQGSEA come from the germline V gene. V lost 6 bases and J lost 4, with 12 bases in between. The CDR3 length is 12 residues. CDR3 nucleotide sequence: TGCAGCGTCCCAGACAGGTCCTATGGCTACACCTTC. Amino acid sequence: CSVPDRSYGYTF.

The chain carries TRBV7-3 and TRBJ1-2; D is ambiguous. V gave up 5 bases and J gave up 1 base, with 11 bases separating them. Germline assignment: CDR1 SGHTA and CDR2 FQGTGA. This CDR3 spans 14 amino acids. CDR3 sequence (DNA): TGTGCCAGCAGCCGGAGCGCAGATAACTATGGCTACACCTTC. Protein sequence: CASSRSADNYGYTF.

The V and J genes are TRBV30 and TRBJ1-2, with D perhaps TRBD1 (5 bases). V gave up 6 bases and J gave up 4 bases, with 24 bases separating them. The germline CDR1 and CDR2 sequences are GTSNPN and SVGIG (reference sequence). The CDR3 is 16 amino acids. CDR3 residues: CACAGTSSDSGYGYTF. In DNA, the CDR3 is TGTGCCTGCGCCGGGACCTCCTCCGATAGCGGCTATGGCTACACCTTC.